Below, 16 T cell receptor beta chains from the same sample are listed, as sequenced in a study of T cells in Graves' hyperthyroidism and ophthalmopathy. RNA transcripts were the template for amplifying TCR beta CDR3 regions. HTBI primers were the set used in a first-round RT-PCR of the TCR CDR3. TCRdb reanalysed the multiplex PCR reads using MiXCR and keeps one entry per CDR3 protein. The sample records some 490,000 distinct CDR3 sequences, about 20% being singletons. The sample consisted of blood. The receptors originated from a woman in her seventies with Graves' ophthalmopathy.

The rearrangement uses TRBV12-5 and TRBJ1-6, with D unclear. Trimming cost V 1 base and J 8 bases, with 3 bases left between them. Germline V gene lookup returns CDR1 LGHNT and CDR2 FRNRAP. The CDR3 extends over 12 amino acids. The CDR3 region is CASGLAYSPLHF. The CDR3 bases are TGTGCTAGTGGTTTGGCCTATTCACCCCTCCACTTT.

This chain links TRBV30 with TRBJ1-2; TRBD1 agrees at 8 bases. Trimming cost V 7 bases and J 5 bases; bases outside gene matches: 3. CDR3 length equals 11 residues. From germline, CDR1 is GTSNPN and CDR2 SVGIG (reference sequence). The CDR3 DNA sequence: TGTGCCTCTGACAGGGGATATGGCTACACCTTC. Encoded protein: CASDRGYGYTF.

This clonotype turned up a few times. The chain recombines TRBV10-3 with TRBJ2-1, with 16 bases lining up with TRBD2. This CDR3 is 15 amino acids long. The germline gives CDR1 ENHRY, CDR2 SYGVKD. V lost 2 bases, J lost 11 bases, and 3 bases stayed unmatched. CDR3 DNA sequence: TGTGCCATCAGTGAGGGGACTAGCGGGAGGGCCCAGCAGTTCTTC. Protein product: CAISEGTSGRAQQFF.

The gene calls are TRBV5-4 and TRBJ2-3, with a possible D match to TRBD1 (6 bases). Trimming cost V 0 bases and J 4 bases, with 15 bases left between them. The germline CDR1 and CDR2 sequences are SGHNT and YYREEE (reference sequence). This CDR3 is 16 amino acids long. For the CDR3, the DNA is TGTGCCAGCAGCTTGGATTTACTAGGGGGTCCAGATACGCAGTATTTT. Protein product: CASSLDLLGGPDTQYF.

This clonotype was observed a few times. V is TRBV20-1 and J is TRBJ2-5, with TRBD1 matching 7 bases. CDR1 is DFQATT and CDR2 is SNEGSKA in the germline V gene (reference sequence). The V segment lost 4 bases and the J segment 4 bases; nucleotides outside the gene matches: 9. This CDR3 is 14 amino acids long. This CDR3 reads CSATRTGARETQYF. DNA for the CDR3: TGCAGTGCTACCAGAACAGGGGCGAGAGAGACCCAGTACTTC.

As for this clonotype: This clone may be a read error of a much larger clone one base away. V is TRBV2 and J is TRBJ1-5, with 7 bases identical to TRBD1. CDR1 is SNHLY, CDR2 FYNNEI, per germline. The CDR3 sequence is 14 residues long. The CDR3 sequence: CASSEGRGNRPQHF. As DNA, the CDR3 is TGTGCCAGCAGTGAGGGCAGGGGGAATCGGCCCCAGCATTTT.

The chain is built from TRBV29-1 and TRBJ2-1; D may be TRBD2 (5 bases). The CDR3 loop spans 13 amino acids. Germline V gene data show CDR1 as SQVTM and CDR2 as ANQGSEA. Trimming took off 4 bases at V and 3 bases at J, with 10 bases between the two ends. The CDR3 DNA follows: TGCAGCGTTGTTGACGGGGTCTACAATGAGCAGTTCTTC. Residues: CSVVDGVYNEQFF.

Only a few counts were recorded for this clonotype. The rearrangement uses TRBV12-3 or TRBV12-4 and TRBJ1-3; D may be TRBD1 (6 bases). V was pared by 3 bases and J by 2 bases, with 11 bases between. This CDR3 has 15 residues. CDR3 protein: CASSLEGGPGNTIYF. Here the CDR3 DNA reads TGTGCCAGCAGTTTGGAGGGGGGGCCTGGAAACACCATATATTTT.

This clonotype was counted at least ten times. Its ends do not fully match the called genes, so a read error is possible. The V call is TRBV2, the J call TRBJ2-7; unclear D gene. Germline CDR1 reads SNHLY; CDR2 reads FYNNEI. The CDR3 has 13 amino acids. The CDR3 DNA is TGTGCCAGCAGCGAAGGGAAGGGCTACGAGCAGTACTTC. It yields the protein CASSEGKGYEQYF.

This chain connects TRBV6-2 or TRBV6-3 to TRBJ1-2; D is uncertain. This CDR3 contains 12 residues. Trimming pared 2 bases from V and 5 bases from J, leaving 6 bases between. CDR1 MNHEY and CDR2 SVGEGT come from the germline V gene. The CDR3 DNA reads TGTGCCAGCAGTTACACGGGATATGGCTACACCTTC. This encodes CASSYTGYGYTF.

This clonotype was picked up a small number of times. At one boundary the junction diverges from the germline segment, which might be a read error. The chain employs TRBV9 and TRBJ2-3, with 7 nucleotides matching TRBD2. CDR1 is SGDLS, CDR2 YYNGEE, per germline. This CDR3 region has 14 residues. The CDR3 protein is CASSEAGIADTQYF. In nucleotides, the CDR3 is TGCGCCAGCAGTGAAGCGGGAATCGCAGATACGCAGTATTTT.

This clonotype was counted between two and nine times. The chain joins TRBV7-2 to TRBJ2-7; 12 bases match TRBD1. V lost 3 bases and J lost 6; bases outside the gene matches: 9. The CDR3 contains 16 residues. CDR1 is SGHTA, CDR2 FQGNSA, per germline. CDR3 nucleotides: TGTGCCAGCAGCTTGACCTCCGGGACAGGGGGCCCCGAGCAGTACTTC. Translation gives CASSLTSGTGGPEQYF.

This clonotype was counted at least ten times. The V gene is TRBV2, the J gene TRBJ2-5, with 7 bases fitting TRBD2. The CDR3 contains 12 residues. V was pared by 9 bases and J by 5 bases, with 6 bases of the junction left unmatched. Germline V gives CDR1 SNHLY, CDR2 FYNNEI. The CDR3 loop is CASKRDLETQYF. The CDR3 DNA is TGTGCCAGTAAGCGGGACCTGGAGACCCAGTACTTC.

The chain couples TRBV9 to TRBJ1-2, with 9 bases matching TRBD1. Per germline, CDR1 SGDLS and CDR2 YYNGEE. The trim removed 3 bases at V and 2 bases at J, leaving 2 bases unmatched. CDR3 length: 14 residues. The CDR3 loop is CASSAGTGNYGYTF. The CDR3 nucleotides are TGTGCCAGCAGCGCCGGGACAGGGAACTATGGCTACACCTTC.

The chain links TRBV10-3 to TRBJ2-3, with TRBD2 matching over 12 bases. With 7 bases clipped from V and 0 bases from J, the junction kept 5 bases outside the gene matches. The germline CDR1 and CDR2 sequences are ENHRY and SYGVKD. The CDR3 is made up of 16 amino acids. The CDR3 nucleotides are TGTGCCATCACCCCTAGCGGGAGGGCCAGCACAGATACGCAGTATTTT. Its protein is CAITPSGRASTDTQYF.

The chain employs TRBV5-5 and TRBJ2-5; 12 bases align to TRBD2. The CDR3 length is 16 residues. The V segment lost 2 bases and the J segment 4 bases; nucleotides outside the gene matches: 6. Per germline, CDR1 SGHKS and CDR2 YYEKEE (reference sequence). CDR3 protein: CASSFLLAGGGETQYF. In DNA, the CDR3 is TGTGCCAGCAGCTTTCTACTAGCGGGAGGAGGAGAGACCCAGTACTTC.